This record looks at one T cell receptor (beta chain) sequence and its context. Its antigen is unidentified. This specimen comes from a study of T cell responses to AZD1222 COVID-19 vaccine. Produced via immunoSEQ multiplex PCR; TCRdb's table is partial and in-frame only. The table lists 100,000 to 150,000 clones, approximately 90% of them singletons. Overall study findings and caveats: Clonal diversity was possibly underestimated, and the donors were mostly white British, with more females. Repertoires were obtained only post-peak T cell response.

V shed 6 bases, J shed 5 bases, and the junction held 4 bases outside the gene matches. This CDR3 has 13 residues. Sequenced material: peripheral blood, taken on day 0 of AZD1222 vaccination. V usage is TRBV12-3 or TRBV12-4 and J usage is TRBJ1-1, with TRBD1 matching 9 bases. The TCR was taken from an adult in good health. CDR3 residues: CASRMDRGTEAFF. DNA of the CDR3: TGTGCCAGCAGAATGGACAGGGGAACTGAAGCTTTCTTT.